Listed here are 18 T cell receptor beta chains from one sample, sequenced in a study of T-cell memory formation after mild COVID-19. Using its own MiXCR run on the 5' RACE reads, TCRdb lists one record per CDR3 protein. Found here are around 50,000 distinct CDR3 sequences, less than 35% of them singletons; the top ten hold about two fifths. Sequencing was performed on PBMCs or a T cell subset sorted from them (not recorded which). The receptors here all came from a man aged 18-30 years who had mild COVID-19 (a few samples of this study predate the infection). Cell type and time point are not known.

The rearrangement uses TRBV30 and TRBJ2-7; possible D gene TRBD2, 6 bases. Looked up from germline, CDR1 is GTSNPN and CDR2 is SVGIG (reference sequence). CDR3 size: 11 residues. Trimming took 4 bases from V and 5 from J, leaving 9 bases between them. The DNA for the CDR3 is TGTGCCTGGAATTGGAGGGACGAGCAGTACTTC. Translating gives CAWNWRDEQYF.

This clonotype has just a few counts. The CDR3 nucleotides are TGTGCCAGCGTATCCGGGACAGGCGAATCCTCTGGGGCCAACGTCCTGACTTTC. Its protein is CASVSGTGESSGANVLTF. The J gene is TRBJ2-6, the V gene TRBV6-2 or TRBV6-3, with TRBD1 identical over 8 bases. The germline CDR1 and CDR2 sequences are MNHEY and SVGEGT. The V and J ends lost 8 bases and 0 bases, in that order; junction bases with no gene match: 12. The CDR3 loop spans 18 amino acids.

The V gene is TRBV20-1, the J gene TRBJ1-2; the D gene is possibly TRBD1 (5 bases). Between the trimmed V and J ends, which lost 4 bases and 8 bases, there was a span of 8 bases. The CDR3 is 10 residues long. The V gene's germline CDR1 is DFQATT and CDR2 SNEGSKA (reference sequence). CDR3 in amino acids: CSAKWGGYTF. The CDR3 bases are TGCAGTGCTAAATGGGGCGGCTACACCTTC.

This clonotype occurred a few times. The chain's CDR3 is CASSQVGLETQYF. The CDR3 coding sequence is TGCGCCAGCAGCCAAGTAGGGCTGGAGACCCAGTACTTC. The genes are TRBV4-1 and TRBJ2-5; D gene uncertain. CDR1 is MGHRA, CDR2 YSYEKL, per germline. The V and J ends lost 1 base and 5 bases respectively, with 8 bases between them. CDR3 length equals 13 residues.

The rearrangement links TRBV25-1 to TRBJ1-1; unclear D gene. CDR1 is MGHDK and CDR2 is SYGVNS in the germline V gene. Between the trimmed V and J ends, which lost 4 bases and 3 bases, there was a span of 6 bases. The CDR3 loop spans 12 amino acids. The CDR3 nucleotides are TGTGCCAGCAGTGGTCGGGACACTGAAGCTTTCTTT. Translating it yields CASSGRDTEAFF.

The V call is TRBV9, the J call TRBJ1-2; the D is unclear. CDR1 is SGDLS and CDR2 is YYNGEE in the germline V gene. The CDR3 covers 15 residues. Between the trimmed V and J ends, which lost 2 bases and 2 bases, there was a span of 13 bases. This chain's CDR3 is CASSVEGDGNYGYTF. The CDR3 bases are TGTGCCAGCAGCGTCGAGGGAGACGGGAACTATGGCTACACCTTC.

This clonotype was counted only a few times. V and J are TRBV20-1 and TRBJ2-7; a possible D gene is TRBD2 (6 bases). This CDR3 contains 14 residues. Trimming took off 5 bases at V and 1 base at J, with 15 bases between the two ends. Germline V gene data show CDR1 as DFQATT and CDR2 as SNEGSKA (reference sequence). The DNA of the CDR3 is TGCAGTGCTCCCCCTATACGGGAGTCCTACGAGCAGTACTTC. Amino acids: CSAPPIRESYEQYF.

This chain joins TRBV6-5 and TRBJ2-6; D is unclear. The CDR3 runs 14 residues. Germline V gene lookup returns CDR1 MNHEY and CDR2 SVGAGI. The V end lost 4 bases, the J end lost 0 bases, and 4 bases lay between the germline ends. CDR3 nucleotides: TGTGCCAGCAGTTCCAACTCTGGGGCCAACGTCCTGACTTTC. This sequence encodes CASSSNSGANVLTF.

The chain carries TRBV4-1 and TRBJ2-5; 8 nucleotides match TRBD2. V dropped 3 bases and J dropped 2; count of bases not matched to a gene: 14. Germline values: CDR1 MGHRA, CDR2 YSYEKL. The CDR3 runs to 18 residues. DNA for the CDR3: TGCGCCAGCAGCCAGCGCCCACCGGGACTAGACCTTCAAGAGACCCAGTACTTC. Its translation is CASSQRPPGLDLQETQYF.

This clonotype was observed a few times. This rearrangement joins TRBV6-2 or TRBV6-3 to TRBJ2-3, with D possibly being TRBD1 (6 bases). The CDR3 is 11 residues long. V was pared by 8 bases and J by 7 bases, with 10 bases between. Germline V gene lookup returns CDR1 MNHEY and CDR2 SVGEGT. CDR3 sequence: CASLTGNTQYF. The CDR3 nucleotides read TGTGCCAGCCTCACAGGGAATACGCAGTATTTT.

This chain joins TRBV29-1 and TRBJ2-2; a weak D match, TRBD1 (5 bases). Trimming took off 5 bases at V and 10 bases at J, with 14 bases between the two ends. CDR1 SQVTM and CDR2 ANQGSEA come from the germline V gene. The CDR3 loop spans 12 amino acids. In DNA form, the CDR3 reads TGCAGCGTTTTTACAGGTTTCGTGGAGCTGTTTTTT. Its protein product is CSVFTGFVELFF.

The chain combines TRBV6-2 or TRBV6-3 with TRBJ1-5; D is unresolved. Germline loops: CDR1 MNHEY, CDR2 SVGEGT. The V end was cut by 6 bases, the J end by 7 bases, with 22 bases between. The CDR3 length is 16 residues. Here the CDR3 reads CASRGTPPNLGQPQHF. CDR3 DNA sequence: TGTGCCAGCAGGGGAACCCCCCCAAATCTGGGCCAGCCCCAGCATTTT.

This clonotype was recorded a few times. V usage is TRBV2 and J usage is TRBJ2-1, with unresolved D. V was trimmed by 6 bases and J by 6 bases, leaving 15 bases between them. Germline lookup yields CDR1 SNHLY and CDR2 FYNNEI. The CDR3 runs to 14 residues. The CDR3 region is CASRTEPGGNEQFF. The CDR3 coding sequence is TGTGCCAGCAGGACGGAGCCCGGCGGCAATGAGCAGTTCTTC.

The rearrangement joins TRBV4-1 to TRBJ2-3; D is unclear. The ends were cut back, 4 bases at V and 0 bases at J, with 8 bases in the middle. The CDR3 sequence is 14 residues long. The germline V gene encodes CDR1 MGHRA and CDR2 YSYEKL. The CDR3 coding sequence is TGCGCCAGCAGCCCGAACGAGAGCACAGATACGCAGTATTTT. Translating gives CASSPNESTDTQYF.

V usage is TRBV29-1 and J usage is TRBJ2-1, with TRBD2 matching over 7 bases. This CDR3 has 13 residues. V dropped 5 bases and J dropped 8; count of bases not matched to a gene: 9. Looked up from germline, CDR1 is SQVTM and CDR2 is ANQGSEA. CDR3 sequence: CSVPAGSRDEQFF. CDR3 nucleotides: TGCAGCGTTCCAGCGGGGTCTCGGGATGAGCAGTTCTTC.

There are a few counts of this clonotype. CDR3 DNA: TGTGCCAGCAGTTTCAACCCACCGGGACTTTACGAGCAGTACGTC. Translation gives CASSFNPPGLYEQYV. The V call is TRBV6-5, the J call TRBJ2-7, with D maybe TRBD2 (6 bases). V dropped 4 bases and J dropped 4 bases, with 17 bases sitting between them. This CDR3 is 15 amino acids long. Germline CDR1 reads MNHEY; CDR2 reads SVGAGI.

V and J are TRBV4-1 and TRBJ1-1, with D uncertain. The CDR3 is 16 amino acids. Trimming cost V 0 bases and J 3 bases, with 14 bases left between them. Per germline, CDR1 MGHRA and CDR2 YSYEKL. The CDR3 sequence: CASSQDSGGYYTEAFF. The CDR3 DNA reads as TGCGCCAGCAGCCAAGATTCTGGAGGGTATTACACTGAAGCTTTCTTT.

V usage is TRBV28 and J usage is TRBJ2-1, with a possible D match to TRBD1 (7 bases). Germline assignment: CDR1 MDHEN and CDR2 SYDVKM. The V end was cut by 11 bases, the J end by 4 bases, with 15 bases between. There are 13 residues in the CDR3. CDR3 in DNA: TGTGCCGTCAGGGGGGTGGGATACAATGAGCAGTTCTTC. Amino acids: CAVRGVGYNEQFF.